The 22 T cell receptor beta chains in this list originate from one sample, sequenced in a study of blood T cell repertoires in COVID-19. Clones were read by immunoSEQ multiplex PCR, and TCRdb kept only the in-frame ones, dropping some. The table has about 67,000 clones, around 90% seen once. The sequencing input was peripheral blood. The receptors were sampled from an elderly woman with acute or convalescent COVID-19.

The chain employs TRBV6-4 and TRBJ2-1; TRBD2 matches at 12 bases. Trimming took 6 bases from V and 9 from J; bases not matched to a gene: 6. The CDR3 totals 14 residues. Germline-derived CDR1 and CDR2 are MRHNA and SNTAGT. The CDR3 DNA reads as TGTGCCAGCAGCGGACTAGCGGGGAACACTGAGCAGTTCTTC. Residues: CASSGLAGNTEQFF.

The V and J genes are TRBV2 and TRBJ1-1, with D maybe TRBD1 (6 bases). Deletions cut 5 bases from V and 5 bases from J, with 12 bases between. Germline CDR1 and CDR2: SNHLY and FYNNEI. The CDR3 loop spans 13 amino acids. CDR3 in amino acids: CASSNEGGTEAFF. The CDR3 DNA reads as TGTGCCAGCAGTAATGAGGGGGGGACTGAAGCTTTCTTT.

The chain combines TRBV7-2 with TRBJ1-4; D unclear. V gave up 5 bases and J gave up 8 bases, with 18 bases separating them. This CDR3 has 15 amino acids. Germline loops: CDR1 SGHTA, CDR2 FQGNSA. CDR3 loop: CASSAQDGGWEKLFF. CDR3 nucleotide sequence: TGTGCCAGCAGCGCCCAGGACGGAGGTTGGGAAAAACTGTTTTTT.

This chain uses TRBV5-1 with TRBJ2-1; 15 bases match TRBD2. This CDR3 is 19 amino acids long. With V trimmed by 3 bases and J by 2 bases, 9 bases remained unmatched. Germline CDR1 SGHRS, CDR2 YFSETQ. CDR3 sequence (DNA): TGCGCCAGCAGCTACCCTCCGGGACTAGCGGGAGGTACCTACAATGAGCAGTTCTTC. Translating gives CASSYPPGLAGGTYNEQFF.

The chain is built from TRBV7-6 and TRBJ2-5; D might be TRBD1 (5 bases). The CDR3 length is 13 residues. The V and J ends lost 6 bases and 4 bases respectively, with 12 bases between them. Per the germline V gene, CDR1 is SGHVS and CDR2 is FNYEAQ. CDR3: CASRAGLGETQYF. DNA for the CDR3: TGTGCCAGCAGGGCAGGGCTGGGAGAGACCCAGTACTTC.

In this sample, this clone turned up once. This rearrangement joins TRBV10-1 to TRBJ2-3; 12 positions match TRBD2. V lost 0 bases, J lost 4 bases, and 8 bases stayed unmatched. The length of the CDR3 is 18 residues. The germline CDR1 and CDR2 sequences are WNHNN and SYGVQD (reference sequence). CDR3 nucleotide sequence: TGCGCCAGCAGTGAGTCTGGGTCTAGCGGGGGGGCATCAGATACGCAGTATTTT. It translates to CASSESGSSGGASDTQYF.

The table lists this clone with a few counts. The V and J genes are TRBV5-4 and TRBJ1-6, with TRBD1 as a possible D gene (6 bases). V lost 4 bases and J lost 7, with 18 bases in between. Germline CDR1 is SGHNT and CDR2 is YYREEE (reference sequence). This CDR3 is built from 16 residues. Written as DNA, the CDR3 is TGTGCCAGCAGCCCGGTACAGGGATCCGGCAATTCACCCCTCCACTTT. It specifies CASSPVQGSGNSPLHF.

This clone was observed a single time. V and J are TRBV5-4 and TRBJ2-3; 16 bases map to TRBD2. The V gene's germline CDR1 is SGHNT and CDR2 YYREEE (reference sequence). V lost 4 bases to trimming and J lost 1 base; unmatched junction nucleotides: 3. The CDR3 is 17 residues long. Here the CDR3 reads CASSGTSGGGRTDTQYF. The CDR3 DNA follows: TGTGCCAGCAGCGGGACTAGCGGGGGGGGACGCACAGATACGCAGTATTTT.

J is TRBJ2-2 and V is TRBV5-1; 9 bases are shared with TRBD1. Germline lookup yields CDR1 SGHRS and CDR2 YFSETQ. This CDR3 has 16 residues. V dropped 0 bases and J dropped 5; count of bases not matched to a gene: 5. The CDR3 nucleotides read TGCGCCAGCAGCTTGGATTGGGACAGGGCTACCGGGGAGCTGTTTTTT. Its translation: CASSLDWDRATGELFF.

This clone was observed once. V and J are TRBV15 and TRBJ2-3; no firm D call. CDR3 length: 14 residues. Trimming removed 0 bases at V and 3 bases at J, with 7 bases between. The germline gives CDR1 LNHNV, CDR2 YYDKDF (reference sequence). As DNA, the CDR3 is TGTGCCACCAGCAGAGATCACCGGACAGATACGCAGTATTTT. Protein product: CATSRDHRTDTQYF.

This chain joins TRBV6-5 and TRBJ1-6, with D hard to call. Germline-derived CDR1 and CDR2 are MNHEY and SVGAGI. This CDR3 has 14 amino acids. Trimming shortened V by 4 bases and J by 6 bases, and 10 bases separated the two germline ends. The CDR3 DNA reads TGTGCCAGCAGTTCGAGAGCCTTTAATTCACCCCTCCACTTT. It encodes CASSSRAFNSPLHF.

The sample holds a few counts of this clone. This CDR3 reads CASSPLGLAGRTDTQYF. The CDR3 nucleotides read TGTGCCAGCTCACCATTGGGGCTAGCGGGACGCACAGATACGCAGTATTTT. V usage is TRBV18 and J usage is TRBJ2-3, with 9 bases that match TRBD2. The V gene end was trimmed by 2 bases and the J gene end by 1 base; junction bases not matched to a gene: 7. The CDR3 consists of 17 residues. CDR1 is KGHSH, CDR2 LQKENI, per germline. Full variable domain (outside the CDR3, taken from reference TRBV18 and TRBJ2-3): NAGVMQNPRHLVRRRGQEARLRCSPMKGHSHVYWYRQLPEEGLKFMVYLQKENIIDESGMPKERFSAEFPKEGPSILRIQQVVRGDSAAYFCASSPLGLAGRTDTQYFGPGTRLTVL.

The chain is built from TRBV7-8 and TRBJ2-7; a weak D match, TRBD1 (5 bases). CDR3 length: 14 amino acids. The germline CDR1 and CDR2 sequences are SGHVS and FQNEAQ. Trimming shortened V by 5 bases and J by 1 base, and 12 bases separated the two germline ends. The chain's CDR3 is CASSLQGASYEQYF. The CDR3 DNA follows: TGTGCCAGCAGCCTACAAGGGGCGTCCTACGAGCAGTACTTC. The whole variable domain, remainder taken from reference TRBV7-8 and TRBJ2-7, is GAGVSQSPRYKVAKRGQDVALRCDPISGHVSLFWYQQALGQGPEFLTYFQNEAQLDKSGLPSDRFFAERPEGSVSTLKIQRTQQEDSAVYLCASSLQGASYEQYFGPGTRLTVT.

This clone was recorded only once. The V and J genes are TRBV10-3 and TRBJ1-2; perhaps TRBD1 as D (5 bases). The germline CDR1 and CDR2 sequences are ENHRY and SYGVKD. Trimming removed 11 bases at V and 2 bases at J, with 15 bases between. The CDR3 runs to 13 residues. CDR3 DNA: TGTGCCGTTTCCGCCGGGGGAAACTATGGCTACACCTTC. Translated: CAVSAGGNYGYTF.

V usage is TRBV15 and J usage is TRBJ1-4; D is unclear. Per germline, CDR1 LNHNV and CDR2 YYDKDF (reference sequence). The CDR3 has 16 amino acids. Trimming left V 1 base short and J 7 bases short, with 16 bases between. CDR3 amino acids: CATSRAQPGIGEKLFF. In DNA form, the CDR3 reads TGTGCCACCAGCAGAGCCCAGCCGGGGATTGGTGAAAAACTGTTTTTT.

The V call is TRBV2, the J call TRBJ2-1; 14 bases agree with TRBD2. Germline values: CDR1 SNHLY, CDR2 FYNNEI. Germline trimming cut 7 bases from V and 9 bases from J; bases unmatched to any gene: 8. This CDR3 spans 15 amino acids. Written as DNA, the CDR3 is TGTGCCAGCAAGAACGGACTAGCGGGAGGTGGTGAGCAGTTCTTC. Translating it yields CASKNGLAGGGEQFF.

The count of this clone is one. The CDR3 nucleotides are TGTGCCAGCAGCCAAGGGACAGGGAACTATGGCTACACCTTC. Translated: CASSQGTGNYGYTF. The rearrangement uses TRBV3-1 (or the pseudogene TRBV3-2) and TRBJ1-2, with 8 bases that match TRBD1. J gave up 2 bases and V 1 base, and 0 bases lay outside the gene matches. The CDR3 is 14 residues long. Germline values: CDR1 LGHDT, CDR2 YNNKEL (reference sequence).

This chain's CDR3 is CASSIAGLAGAGTGELFF. The CDR3 region has the DNA TGTGCCAGTAGTATCGCGGGACTAGCGGGGGCAGGGACCGGGGAGCTGTTTTTT. The chain has TRBV19 and TRBJ2-2; 14 nucleotides match TRBD2. V dropped 3 bases and J dropped 5; count of bases not matched to a gene: 8. Germline V CDR1 and CDR2: LNHDA, SQIVND (reference sequence). The CDR3 runs 18 residues.

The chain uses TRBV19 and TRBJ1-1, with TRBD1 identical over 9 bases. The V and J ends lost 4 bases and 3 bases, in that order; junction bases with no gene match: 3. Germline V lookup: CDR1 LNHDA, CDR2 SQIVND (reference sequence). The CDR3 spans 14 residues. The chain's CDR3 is CASSTTGGHTEAFF. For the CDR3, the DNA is TGTGCCAGTAGTACGACAGGGGGGCACACTGAAGCTTTCTTT.

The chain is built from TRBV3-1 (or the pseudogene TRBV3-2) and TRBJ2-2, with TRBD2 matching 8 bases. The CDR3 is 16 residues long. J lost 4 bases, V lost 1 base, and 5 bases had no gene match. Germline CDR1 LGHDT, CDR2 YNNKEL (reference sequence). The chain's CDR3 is CASSQAGGYSTGELFF. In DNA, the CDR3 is TGTGCCAGCAGCCAAGCGGGGGGGTACTCCACCGGGGAGCTGTTTTTT.

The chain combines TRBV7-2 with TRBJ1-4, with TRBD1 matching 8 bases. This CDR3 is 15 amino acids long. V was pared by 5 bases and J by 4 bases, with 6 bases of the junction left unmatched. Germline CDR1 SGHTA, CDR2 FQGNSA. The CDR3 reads CASSPDRGFNEKLFF. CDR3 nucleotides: TGTGCCAGCAGCCCAGACAGGGGCTTTAATGAAAAACTGTTTTTT.

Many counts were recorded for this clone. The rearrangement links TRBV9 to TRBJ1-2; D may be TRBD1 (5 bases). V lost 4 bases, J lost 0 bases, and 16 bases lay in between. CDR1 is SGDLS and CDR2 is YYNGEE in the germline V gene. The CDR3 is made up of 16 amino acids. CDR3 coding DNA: TGTGCCAGCAGCCCCGCTGGGGGGTTATCTAACTATGGCTACACCTTC. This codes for CASSPAGGLSNYGYTF. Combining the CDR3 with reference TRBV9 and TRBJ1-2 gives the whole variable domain DSGVTQTPKHLITATGQRVTLRCSPRSGDLSVYWYQQSLDQGLQFLIQYYNGEERAKGNILERFSAQQFPDLHSELNLSSLELGDSALYFCASSPAGGLSNYGYTFGSGTRLTVV.